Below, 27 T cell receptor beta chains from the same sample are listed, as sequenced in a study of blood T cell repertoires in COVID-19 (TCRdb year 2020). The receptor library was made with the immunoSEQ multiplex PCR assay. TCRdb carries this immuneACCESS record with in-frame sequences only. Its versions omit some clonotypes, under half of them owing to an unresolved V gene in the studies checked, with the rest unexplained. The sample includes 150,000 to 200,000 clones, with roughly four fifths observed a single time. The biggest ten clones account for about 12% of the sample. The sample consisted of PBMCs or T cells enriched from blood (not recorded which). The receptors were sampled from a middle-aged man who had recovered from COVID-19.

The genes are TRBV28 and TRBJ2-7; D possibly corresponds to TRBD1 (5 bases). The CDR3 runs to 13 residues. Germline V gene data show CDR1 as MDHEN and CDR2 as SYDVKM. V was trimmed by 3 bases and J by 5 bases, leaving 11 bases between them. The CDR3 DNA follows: TGTGCCAGCAGTTTCCAGGGTTTGAACGAGCAGTACTTC. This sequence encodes CASSFQGLNEQYF. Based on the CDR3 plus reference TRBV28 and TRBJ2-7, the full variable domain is DVKVTQSSRYLVKRTGEKVFLECVQDMDHENMFWYRQDPGLGLRLIYFSYDVKMKEKGDIPEGYSVSREKKERFSLILESASTNQTSMYLCASSFQGLNEQYFGPGTRLTVT.

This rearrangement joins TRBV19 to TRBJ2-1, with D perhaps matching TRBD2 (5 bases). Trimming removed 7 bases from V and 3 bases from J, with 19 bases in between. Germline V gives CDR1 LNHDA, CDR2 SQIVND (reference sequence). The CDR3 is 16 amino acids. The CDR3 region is CASTPRLVAFYNEQFF. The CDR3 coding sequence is TGTGCCAGTACCCCGCGGCTGGTAGCGTTCTACAATGAGCAGTTCTTC.

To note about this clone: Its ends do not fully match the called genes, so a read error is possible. Here the CDR3 reads CASSESQDRNSCEQYF. CDR3 coding DNA: TGCGCCAGCAGTGAGTCTCAGGACAGGAATTCCTGCGAGCAGTACTTC. The chain recombines TRBV10-1 with TRBJ2-7, with 7 positions matching TRBD1. CDR1 WNHNN and CDR2 SYGVQD come from the germline V gene (reference sequence). This CDR3 is built from 16 residues.

CDR3 sequence (DNA): TGCGCCAGCAAGTACAGGGTGGACACTGAAGCTTTCTTT. It is translated as CASKYRVDTEAFF. This chain joins TRBV5-1 and TRBJ1-1; a possible D gene is TRBD1 (6 bases). V was shortened by 6 bases and J by 3 bases, with 12 bases between the two germline ends. CDR3 length: 13 amino acids. The germline CDR1 and CDR2 sequences are SGHRS and YFSETQ.

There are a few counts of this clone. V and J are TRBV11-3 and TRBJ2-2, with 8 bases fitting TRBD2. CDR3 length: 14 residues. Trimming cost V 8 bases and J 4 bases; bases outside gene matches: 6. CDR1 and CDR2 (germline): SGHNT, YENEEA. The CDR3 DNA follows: TGTGCCAGCGGACGGGGGGGCAGCACCGGGGAGCTGTTTTTT. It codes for CASGRGGSTGELFF.

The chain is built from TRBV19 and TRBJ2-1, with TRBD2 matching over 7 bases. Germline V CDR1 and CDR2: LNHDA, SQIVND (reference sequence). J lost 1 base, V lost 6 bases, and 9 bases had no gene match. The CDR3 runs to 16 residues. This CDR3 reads CASRLSSGGSYNEQFF. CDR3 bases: TGTGCCAGTAGATTGTCCTCGGGGGGATCCTACAATGAGCAGTTCTTC.

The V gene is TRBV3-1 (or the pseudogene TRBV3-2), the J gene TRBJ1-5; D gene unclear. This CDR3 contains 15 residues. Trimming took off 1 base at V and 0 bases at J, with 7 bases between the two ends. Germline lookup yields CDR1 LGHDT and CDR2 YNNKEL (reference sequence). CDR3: CASSQGLISNQPQHF. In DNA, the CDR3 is TGTGCCAGCAGCCAAGGGCTGATTAGCAATCAGCCCCAGCATTTT.

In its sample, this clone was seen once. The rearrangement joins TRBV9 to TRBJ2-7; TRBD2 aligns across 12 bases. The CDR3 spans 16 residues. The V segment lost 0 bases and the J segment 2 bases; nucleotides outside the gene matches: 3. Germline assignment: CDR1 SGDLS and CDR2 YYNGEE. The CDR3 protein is CASSVAASGGAYEQYF. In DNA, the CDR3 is TGTGCCAGCAGCGTAGCGGCTAGCGGGGGGGCCTACGAGCAGTACTTC.

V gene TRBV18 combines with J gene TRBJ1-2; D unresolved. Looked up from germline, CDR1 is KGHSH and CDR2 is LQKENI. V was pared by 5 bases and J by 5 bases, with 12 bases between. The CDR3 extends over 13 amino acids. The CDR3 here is CASSSERNYGYTF. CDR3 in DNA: TGTGCCAGCTCATCTGAGCGGAATTATGGCTACACCTTC.

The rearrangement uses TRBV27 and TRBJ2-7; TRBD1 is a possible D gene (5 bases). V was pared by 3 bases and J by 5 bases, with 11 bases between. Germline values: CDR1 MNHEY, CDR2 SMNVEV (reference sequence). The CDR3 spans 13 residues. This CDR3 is CASSLGEGDEQYF. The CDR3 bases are TGTGCCAGCAGTTTGGGTGAAGGGGACGAGCAGTACTTC.

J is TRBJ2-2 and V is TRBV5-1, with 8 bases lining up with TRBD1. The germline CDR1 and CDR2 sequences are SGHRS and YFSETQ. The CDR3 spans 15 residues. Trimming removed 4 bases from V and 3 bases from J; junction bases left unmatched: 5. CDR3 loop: CASSQTTGDTGELFF. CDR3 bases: TGCGCCAGCAGCCAAACGACAGGGGACACCGGGGAGCTGTTTTTT. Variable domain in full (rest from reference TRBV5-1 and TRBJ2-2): KAGVTQTPRYLIKTRGQQVTLSCSPISGHRSVSWYQQTPGQGLQFLFEYFSETQRNKGNFPGRFSGRQFSNSRSEMNVSTLELGDSALYLCASSQTTGDTGELFFGEGSRLTVL.

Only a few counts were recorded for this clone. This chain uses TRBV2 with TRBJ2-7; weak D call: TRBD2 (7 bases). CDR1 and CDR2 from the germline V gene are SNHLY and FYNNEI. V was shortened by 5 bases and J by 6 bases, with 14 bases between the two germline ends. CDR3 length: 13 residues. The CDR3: CASSTLGGGEQYF. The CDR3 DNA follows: TGTGCCAGCAGTACTCTAGGGGGGGGCGAGCAGTACTTC.

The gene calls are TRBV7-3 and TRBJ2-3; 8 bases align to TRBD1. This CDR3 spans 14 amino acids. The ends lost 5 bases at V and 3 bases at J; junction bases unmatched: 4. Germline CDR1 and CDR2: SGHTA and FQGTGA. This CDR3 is CASSPGGLTDTQYF. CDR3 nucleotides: TGTGCCAGCAGCCCAGGGGGCTTAACAGATACGCAGTATTTT.

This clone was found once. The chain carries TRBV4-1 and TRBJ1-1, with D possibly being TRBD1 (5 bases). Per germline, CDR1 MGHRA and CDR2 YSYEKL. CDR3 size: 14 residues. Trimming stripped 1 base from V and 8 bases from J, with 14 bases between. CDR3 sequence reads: CASSQGTLSTEAFF. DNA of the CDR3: TGCGCCAGCAGCCAAGGGACACTTTCTACGGAAGCTTTCTTT.

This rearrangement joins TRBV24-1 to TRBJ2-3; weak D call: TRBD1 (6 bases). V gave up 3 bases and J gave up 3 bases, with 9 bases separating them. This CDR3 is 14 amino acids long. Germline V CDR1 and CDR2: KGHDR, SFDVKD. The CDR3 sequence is CATSDHRVTDTQYF. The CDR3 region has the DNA TGTGCCACCAGTGATCACAGGGTAACAGATACGCAGTATTTT.

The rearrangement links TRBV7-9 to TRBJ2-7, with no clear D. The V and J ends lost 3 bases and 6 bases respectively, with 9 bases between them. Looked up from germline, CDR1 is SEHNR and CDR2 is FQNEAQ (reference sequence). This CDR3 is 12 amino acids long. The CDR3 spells CASSFAGLEQYF. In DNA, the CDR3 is TGTGCCAGCAGCTTCGCAGGTCTCGAGCAGTACTTC.

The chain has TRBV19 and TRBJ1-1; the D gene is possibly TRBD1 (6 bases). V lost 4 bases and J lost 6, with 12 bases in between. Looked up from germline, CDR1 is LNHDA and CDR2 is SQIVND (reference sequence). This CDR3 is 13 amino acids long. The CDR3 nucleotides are TGTGCCAGTAGTACCCAGGGGTACGCTGAAGCTTTCTTT. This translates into CASSTQGYAEAFF.

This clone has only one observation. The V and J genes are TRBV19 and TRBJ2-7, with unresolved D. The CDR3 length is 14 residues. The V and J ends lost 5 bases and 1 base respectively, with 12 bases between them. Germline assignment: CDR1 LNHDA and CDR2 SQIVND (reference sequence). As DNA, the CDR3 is TGTGCCAGTAGTTCCCCTGGCGGTTCCTACGAGCAGTACTTC. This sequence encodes CASSSPGGSYEQYF. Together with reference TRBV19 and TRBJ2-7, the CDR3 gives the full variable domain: DGGITQSPKYLFRKEGQNVTLSCEQNLNHDAMYWYRQDPGQGLRLIYYSQIVNDFQKGDIAEGYSVSREKKESFPLTVTSAQKNPTAFYLCASSSPGGSYEQYFGPGTRLTVT.

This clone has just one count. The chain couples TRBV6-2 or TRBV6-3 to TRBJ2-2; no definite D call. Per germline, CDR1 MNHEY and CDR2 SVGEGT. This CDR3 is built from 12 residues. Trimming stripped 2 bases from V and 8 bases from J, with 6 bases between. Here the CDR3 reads CASSYTQGELFF. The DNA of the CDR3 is TGTGCCAGCAGTTACACCCAGGGGGAGCTGTTTTTT.

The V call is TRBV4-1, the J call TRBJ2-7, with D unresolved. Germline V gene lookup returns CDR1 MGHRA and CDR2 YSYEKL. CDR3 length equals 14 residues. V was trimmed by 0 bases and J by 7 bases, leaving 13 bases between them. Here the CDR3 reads CASSQDAGSWEQYF. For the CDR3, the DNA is TGCGCCAGCAGCCAAGATGCAGGATCCTGGGAGCAGTACTTC.

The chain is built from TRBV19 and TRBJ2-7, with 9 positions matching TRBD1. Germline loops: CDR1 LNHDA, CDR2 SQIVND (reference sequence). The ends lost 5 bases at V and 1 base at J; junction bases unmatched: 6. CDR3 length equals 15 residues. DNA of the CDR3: TGTGCCAGTAGTCCGGGACAGGGCGTTTCCTACGAGCAGTACTTC. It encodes CASSPGQGVSYEQYF.

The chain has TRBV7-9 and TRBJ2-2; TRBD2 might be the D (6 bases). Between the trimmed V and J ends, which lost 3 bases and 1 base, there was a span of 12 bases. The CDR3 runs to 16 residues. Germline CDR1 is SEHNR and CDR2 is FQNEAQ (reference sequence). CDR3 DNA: TGTGCCAGCAGCTTCCGCGGGGCCTTGAACACCGGGGAGCTGTTTTTT. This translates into CASSFRGALNTGELFF.

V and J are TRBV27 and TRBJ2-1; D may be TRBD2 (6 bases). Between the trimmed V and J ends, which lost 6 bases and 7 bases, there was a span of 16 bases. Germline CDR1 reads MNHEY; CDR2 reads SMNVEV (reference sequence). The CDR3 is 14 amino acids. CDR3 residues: CASRGGRIQNEQFF. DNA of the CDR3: TGTGCCAGCAGGGGAGGACGTATCCAAAATGAGCAGTTCTTC.

CDR3 amino acids: CASSSPTSGGRDTQYF. In DNA form, the CDR3 reads TGTGCCAGCAGTTCCCCGACTAGCGGGGGCAGAGATACGCAGTATTTT. The chain couples TRBV28 to TRBJ2-3; TRBD2 matches 12 bases. Unmatched junction bases numbered 7, after V lost 4 bases and J lost 5 bases. Per the germline V gene, CDR1 is MDHEN and CDR2 is SYDVKM. The CDR3 is 16 amino acids. Based on the CDR3 plus reference TRBV28 and TRBJ2-3, the full variable domain is DVKVTQSSRYLVKRTGEKVFLECVQDMDHENMFWYRQDPGLGLRLIYFSYDVKMKEKGDIPEGYSVSREKKERFSLILESASTNQTSMYLCASSSPTSGGRDTQYFGPGTRLTVL.

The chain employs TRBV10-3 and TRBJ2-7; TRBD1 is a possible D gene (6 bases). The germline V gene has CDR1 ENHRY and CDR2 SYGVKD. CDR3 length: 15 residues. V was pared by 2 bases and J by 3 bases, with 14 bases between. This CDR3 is CAISEVGQGHYEQYF. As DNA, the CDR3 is TGTGCCATCAGTGAGGTGGGGCAGGGGCACTACGAGCAGTACTTC.

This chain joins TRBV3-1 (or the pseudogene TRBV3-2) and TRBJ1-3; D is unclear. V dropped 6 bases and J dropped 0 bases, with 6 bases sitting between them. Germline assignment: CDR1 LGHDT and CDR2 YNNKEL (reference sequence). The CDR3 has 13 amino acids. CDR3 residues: CASSPSSGNTIYF. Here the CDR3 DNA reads TGTGCCAGCAGTCCCAGCTCTGGAAACACCATATATTTT.

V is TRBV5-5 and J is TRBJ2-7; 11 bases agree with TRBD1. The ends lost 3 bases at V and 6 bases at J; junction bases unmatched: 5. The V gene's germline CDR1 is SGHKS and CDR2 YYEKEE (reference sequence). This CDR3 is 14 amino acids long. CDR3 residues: CASSWDRGGSEQYF. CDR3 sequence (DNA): TGTGCCAGCAGCTGGGACAGGGGGGGATCCGAGCAGTACTTC.